This TCR beta chain was recorded in a study of beta chain features in type 1 diabetes (dated by TCRdb to 2016 to 2019). For context, the study as a whole: No differences in mean age, gender distribution, total cell number or subset yield were found between patients and healthy donors. The study compared TCRB repertoires of sorted circulating CD4+ T cell subsets between recently diagnosed type 1 diabetes patients and matched healthy donors. A total of roughly 100 million sorted cells were examined across all samples, and the number of cells per subset was strongly correlated with RNA yield. Whereas all 30 or so donors provided naive and central memory subsets, regulatory and stem cell-like memory subsets were isolated from just 8 patients and roughly 8 healthy donors.

V is trimmed back by 6 bases and J by 0 bases, and the junction contains 9 bases that no gene match accounts for. Spanning cysteine to phenylalanine, the CDR3 consists of 16 amino acids. The entry retains the CDR3 DNA only, 48 bases that are in frame from base 1. Reading the germline V gene gives CDR1 SGHTA and CDR2 FQGNSA. Overall study outcomes, separate from this receptor: Patients with type 1 diabetes made fewer insertions and deleted more nucleotides at VDJ recombination sites, implying thymic rearrangement abnormalities. Sequencing cDNA rather than genomic DNA could over-represent highly expressing activated cells, although activation and CD3 levels did not differ between groups. PCR might favor shorter templates, but patient and control samples were amplified and corrected together, so any skew would affect both groups equally. A moderate but significant shortening of TCRB CDR3 length was observed in type 1 diabetes patients in all four CD4+ subsets. HLA sub-analyses involved small numbers of individuals, so any influence of HLA type on TCRB rearrangement remained unresolved. Naive, central memory and regulatory TCRB repertoires appeared to be more alike among patients than among healthy donors.

The High Capacity cDNA Reverse Transcription Kit was used to reverse transcribe all of the isolated RNA, meaning that expressed TCRB transcripts were what got sequenced. Deep immunoSEQ sequencing was performed on naive, central memory and regulatory T cell samples, with an average of about 4 million total reads per sample. Sorted cells were lysed in RLT buffer, and RNA was extracted using DNase-treated RNeasy Micro or Mini kits according to cell number. Each cell subset was processed separately to prevent cross-contamination, with patient and healthy donor samples processed together. The immunoSEQ multiplex PCR was used to amplify TCRB sequences from cDNA, generating 87-bp fragments that spanned the CDR3 region. The amplicons were sequenced using the Illumina HiSeq platform. For the original study's pipeline: PCR bias was computationally corrected using synthetic template baselines, reads within Hamming distance 2 were collapsed, and singletons that could not be merged were discarded. Reads were aligned against IMGT to assign V, D and J genes, CDR3 length and insertions or deletions at six rearrangement sites. Within each subset, clonotype counts were normalized to the number of sorted cells before true diversity and Gini coefficients were calculated with the tcR R package. The overlap coefficient, calculated on TCRB nucleotide sequences, was used to quantify repertoire sharing. Out-of-frame TCRB sequences from naive cells were analyzed as a proxy for the pre-selection repertoire. Not all clones reach the TCRdb copy of this immuneACCESS table, which keeps in-frame sequences only. Checked studies attribute under half of the gap to unresolved V genes and leave the rest unexplained. V, J and clone size reflect that table, while D and trimming were determined from the DNA. In all, the sample holds about 470,000 clones, and 30% of those were seen once. The biggest ten clones account for about 0.06% of the sample.

Each donor gave one peripheral blood draw, roughly 120 mL on average, collected into heparinised tubes. A BD FACSAria II and a panel including CD45RO, CCR7, CD25, CD127, CD95 and CD27 were used to sort naive, central memory, regulatory and stem cell-like memory CD4+ T cells. Purity was above 95% for every sorted population. Right away, PBMCs were isolated by Lymphoprep density gradient centrifugation and were stained directly, with no culture step. So that batch effects would be minimized, each experiment stained and sorted samples in pairs, pairing one healthy donor with one patient. This clone was seen a handful of times. The clone's antigen remains unknown. Base quality data are lacking; no much larger clone is found one base away.

The specimen was naive CD4+ T cells from blood. The cell subset or site tag for this specimen amounts to: true naive CD4+ T cells. This receptor chain uses TRBV7-2 and TRBJ2-3, and 7 bases in between align with TRBD1. This TCR was sampled from a man younger than 35 in good health. Here is the DNA: TGTGCCAGCAGTCCGACCGGGACAGCTAGCACAGATACGCAGTATTTT. Its product reads: CASSPTGTASTDTQYF.